One sample yielded the 17 T cell receptor delta chains listed below, sequenced in a study of Vδ1+ human thymocytes (dated 2018 in TCRdb). Study-level results and caveats: Thymic TRG and TRD repertoires appeared highly polyclonal with Gaussian CDR3 length distributions, unlike oligoclonal peripheral blood repertoires.

TCRdb names Illumina MiSeq as the instrument used. RNA was extracted with the RNeasy mini kit and reverse transcribed using Superscript III. CDR3 amplicons were generated by multiplex PCR with pooled V-gene forward primers and a constant-region reverse primer carrying Illumina adaptor overhangs. After TCRdb called clones again from the public reads with CATT, rows with identical DNA were merged. Within this sample are 70,000 or so delta-chain clones, with 30% to 40% of them counted one time only. The ten top clones hold about 0.26% of the sample. No antigen has been identified for these receptors. Sequencing input: Vdelta1+ gamma-delta thymocytes from the thymus. What this sample's cell subset or site label stands for: FACS-sorted CD3+ TCRalphabeta- TCRVdelta1+ TCRVdelta2- thymocytes. Source of these receptors: a boy younger than two who had congenital heart surgery.

The rearrangement joins TRDV1 to TRDJ1; 8 bases agree with TRDD3. V trimming: 5 bases; J trimming: 6 bases; junction bases outside the gene matches: 35. CDR1 TSWWSYY and CDR2 QGS come from the germline V gene. This CDR3 has 23 residues. As DNA, the CDR3 is TGTGCTCTTGGGAAGCCCCCCTTCCATCCCCTGTTGAGGGATACGCCTGGTCCCAATAAACTCATCTTT. Translation gives CALGKPPFHPLLRDTPGPNKLIF.

In the case of this clone: Other DNA sequences in this specimen translate into the identical CDR3. This rearrangement joins TRDV1 to TRDJ1; D is undetermined. CDR1 is TSWWSYY and CDR2 is QGS in the germline V gene. The CDR3 is 13 amino acids. V was cut by 1 base and J by 4 bases, with 7 bases left in between. This CDR3 is CALGERPGDKLIF. CDR3 sequence (DNA): TGTGCTCTTGGGGAACGTCCTGGCGATAAACTCATCTTT.

This clone was counted a few times. V is TRDV1 and J is TRDJ1, with 7 bases aligning to TRDD3. The germline gives CDR1 TSWWSYY, CDR2 QGS. The length of the CDR3 is 17 residues. V trimming: 11 bases; J trimming: 0 bases; junction bases outside the gene matches: 18. The CDR3 DNA reads TGTGCTTTCGTACCTACGTGGCTGGGGGGTGACACCGATAAACTCATCTTT. Its protein product is CAFVPTWLGGDTDKLIF.

This chain uses TRDV1 with TRDJ1; 7 bases align to TRDD3. V lost 1 base and J lost 0; bases outside the gene matches: 17. The germline gives CDR1 TSWWSYY, CDR2 QGS. This CDR3 region has 20 residues. The CDR3 DNA reads TGTGCTCTTGGGGAACCCCCCCTTCGGGGGATTCCAAGGTACACCGATAAACTCATCTTT. Translated, it gives CALGEPPLRGIPRYTDKLIF.

In the case of this clone: Other DNA sequences within the sample encode an identical CDR3. The chain is built from TRDV1 and TRDJ1; 7 nucleotides align to TRDD3. Trimming removed 1 base from V and 3 bases from J; junction bases left unmatched: 17. CDR3 length: 19 residues. Germline V gene lookup returns CDR1 TSWWSYY and CDR2 QGS. This chain's CDR3 is CALGEPSTTRGISSDKLIF. The CDR3 DNA reads TGTGCTCTTGGGGAACCATCTACTACGAGGGGGATCTCTTCCGATAAACTCATCTTT.

The V gene is TRDV1, the J gene TRDJ1; TRDD3 aligns across 12 bases. Trimming at V came to 2 bases and at J to 0 bases, leaving 28 bases not matched to a gene. The length of the CDR3 is 25 residues. Germline V lookup: CDR1 TSWWSYY, CDR2 QGS. The CDR3 here is CALGEVVQLLPGGYGDVGYTDKLIF. CDR3 DNA sequence: TGTGCTCTTGGGGAAGTAGTCCAACTTCTCCCTGGGGGATACGGGGATGTGGGATACACCGATAAACTCATCTTT.

Only a few counts were recorded for this clone. The chain has TRDV1 and TRDJ1; 11 bases map to TRDD3. Germline lookup yields CDR1 TSWWSYY and CDR2 QGS. CDR3 size: 19 residues. After removal of 1 base from V and 0 bases from J, the junction contained 10 bases not matched to a gene. CDR3 sequence (DNA): TGTGCTCTTGGGGAACGTTCTGAGCACTGGGGGATAGACACCGATAAACTCATCTTT. It codes for CALGERSEHWGIDTDKLIF.

This clone was observed a handful of times. This chain connects TRDV1 to TRDJ1, with 10 bases matching TRDD3. This CDR3 is 21 amino acids long. Germline V CDR1 and CDR2: TSWWSYY, QGS. J gave up 1 base and V 2 bases, and 19 bases lay outside the gene matches. The CDR3 DNA is TGTGCTCTTGGGGAATCCGTTCAACTAAGGGGGGATACGCGGATCACCGATAAACTCATCTTT. This gives the protein CALGESVQLRGDTRITDKLIF.

The rearrangement links TRDV1 to TRDJ1; 8 bases fit TRDD3. V dropped 2 bases and J dropped 0; count of bases not matched to a gene: 11. CDR3 length: 18 amino acids. Germline V gene lookup returns CDR1 TSWWSYY and CDR2 QGS. CDR3 DNA sequence: TGTGCTCTTGGGGAAGGACCTGCTGGGGGACTCGACACCGATAAACTCATCTTT. It yields the protein CALGEGPAGGLDTDKLIF.

This clone was seen only a few times. The genes are TRDV1 and TRDJ1; 11 positions agree with TRDD3. CDR1 is TSWWSYY and CDR2 is QGS in the germline V gene. The trim removed 2 bases at V and 4 bases at J, leaving 6 bases unmatched. There are 16 residues in the CDR3. CDR3 residues: CALGEIYGGYGDKLIF. The CDR3 nucleotides read TGTGCTCTTGGGGAAATTTATGGGGGATACGGCGATAAACTCATCTTT.

This chain links TRDV1 with TRDJ1; TRDD3 aligns across 13 bases. The junction had 21 bases not matched to a gene; V was cut back by 2 bases and J by 0 bases. This CDR3 has 23 amino acids. Germline CDR1 is TSWWSYY and CDR2 is QGS. CDR3 DNA sequence: TGTGCTCTTGGGGAAAGGCTACCTACCGCCGGTACTGGGGGATACGCTTACACCGATAAACTCATCTTT. Translated, it gives CALGERLPTAGTGGYAYTDKLIF.

This chain connects TRDV1 to TRDJ1, with 7 nucleotides matching TRDD3. This CDR3 spans 19 amino acids. The V gene's germline CDR1 is TSWWSYY and CDR2 QGS. With V trimmed by 0 bases and J by 3 bases, 16 bases remained unmatched. In DNA form, the CDR3 reads TGTGCTCTTGGGGAACTAGTGAACGCCCATGGGGATAATCCCGATAAACTCATCTTT. Translation gives CALGELVNAHGDNPDKLIF.

This clone was counted only a few times. The rearrangement uses TRDV1 and TRDJ1; 9 bases align to TRDD3. J lost 2 bases, V lost 3 bases, and 19 bases had no gene match. The germline V gene encodes CDR1 TSWWSYY and CDR2 QGS. CDR3 size: 20 residues. In nucleotides, the CDR3 is TGTGCTCTTGGGGACCTTATTCCCGTACTGGGGGAATATGGTACCGATAAACTCATCTTT. It yields the protein CALGDLIPVLGEYGTDKLIF.

The V and J genes are TRDV1 and TRDJ1; possible D gene TRDD2, 6 bases. The CDR3 extends over 18 amino acids. CDR1 is TSWWSYY and CDR2 is QGS in the germline V gene. The V and J ends lost 3 bases and 5 bases respectively, with 25 bases between them. This chain's CDR3 is CALGDSLPLIPVLDKLIF. The CDR3 nucleotides are TGTGCTCTTGGGGATAGCCTTCCCCTCATACCGGTGTTAGATAAACTCATCTTT.

V is TRDV1 and J is TRDJ1; the D gene could be TRDD2 or TRDD3 (7 bases each). This CDR3 comprises 18 residues. Trimming took 4 bases from V and 8 from J, leaving 29 bases between them. From germline, CDR1 is TSWWSYY and CDR2 QGS. CDR3 coding DNA: TGTGCTCTTGGGGGACCCGCCTTCCTCGACTCTGGGGGCTTGAAACTCATCTTT. This sequence encodes CALGGPAFLDSGGLKLIF.

Remarks on this clone: Other nucleotide sequences in the sample specify the same CDR3. This chain uses TRDV1 with TRDJ1; 10 nucleotides line up with TRDD3. CDR3 size: 26 residues. Per germline, CDR1 TSWWSYY and CDR2 QGS. With V trimmed by 3 bases and J by 0 bases, 34 bases remained unmatched. CDR3: CALGDNLTAMTLLPYWGINYTDKLIF. CDR3 DNA: TGTGCTCTTGGGGACAACCTTACGGCCATGACTCTGTTACCCTACTGGGGGATCAACTACACCGATAAACTCATCTTT.

This chain joins TRDV1 and TRDJ1, with 9 bases that match TRDD3. V trimming: 4 bases; J trimming: 2 bases; junction bases outside the gene matches: 14. The CDR3 contains 18 residues. Germline values: CDR1 TSWWSYY, CDR2 QGS. The CDR3 is CALGVQGPGLGDTDKLIF. CDR3 sequence (DNA): TGTGCTCTTGGGGTCCAAGGTCCCGGTCTGGGGGATACCGATAAACTCATCTTT.